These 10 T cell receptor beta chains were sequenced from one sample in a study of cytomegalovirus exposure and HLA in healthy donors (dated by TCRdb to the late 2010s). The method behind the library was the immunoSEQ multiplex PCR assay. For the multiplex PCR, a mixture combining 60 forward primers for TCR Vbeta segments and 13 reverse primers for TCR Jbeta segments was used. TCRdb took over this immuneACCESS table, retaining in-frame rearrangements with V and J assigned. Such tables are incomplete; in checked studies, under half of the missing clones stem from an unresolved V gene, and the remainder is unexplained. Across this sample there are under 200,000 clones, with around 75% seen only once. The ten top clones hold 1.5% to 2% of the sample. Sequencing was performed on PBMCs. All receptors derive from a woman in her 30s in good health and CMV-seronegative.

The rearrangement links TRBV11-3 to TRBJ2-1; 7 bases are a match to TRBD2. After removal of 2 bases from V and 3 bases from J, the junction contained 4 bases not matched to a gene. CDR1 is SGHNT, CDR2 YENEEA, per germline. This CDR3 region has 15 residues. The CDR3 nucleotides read TGTGCCAGCAGCTTATGGGCTAGCGGCTACAATGAGCAGTTCTTC. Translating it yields CASSLWASGYNEQFF.

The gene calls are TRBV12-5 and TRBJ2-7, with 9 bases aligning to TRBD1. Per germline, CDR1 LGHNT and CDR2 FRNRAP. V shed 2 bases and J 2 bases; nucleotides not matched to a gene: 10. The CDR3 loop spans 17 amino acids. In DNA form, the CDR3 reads TGTGCTAGTGGTTTGCAAAACCGGGACAGGGCCGCCTACGAGCAGTACTTC. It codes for CASGLQNRDRAAYEQYF.

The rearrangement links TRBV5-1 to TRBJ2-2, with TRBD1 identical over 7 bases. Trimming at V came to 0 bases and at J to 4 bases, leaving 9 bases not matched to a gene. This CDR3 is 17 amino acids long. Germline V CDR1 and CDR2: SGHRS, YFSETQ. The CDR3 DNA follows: TGCGCCAGCAGCTTGGCCGAGGGGGCGGGCCGCACCGGGGAGCTGTTTTTT. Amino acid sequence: CASSLAEGAGRTGELFF. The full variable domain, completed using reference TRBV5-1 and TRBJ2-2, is KAGVTQTPRYLIKTRGQQVTLSCSPISGHRSVSWYQQTPGQGLQFLFEYFSETQRNKGNFPGRFSGRQFSNSRSEMNVSTLELGDSALYLCASSLAEGAGRTGELFFGEGSRLTVL.

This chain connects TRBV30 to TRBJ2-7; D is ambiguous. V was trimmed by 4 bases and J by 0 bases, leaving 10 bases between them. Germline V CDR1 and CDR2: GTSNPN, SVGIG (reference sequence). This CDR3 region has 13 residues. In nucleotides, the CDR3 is TGTGCCTGGAAGTCCCCGGTCTCCTACGAGCAGTACTTC. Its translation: CAWKSPVSYEQYF.

CDR3 in DNA: TGTGCCAGCAGCTTAGACAGGGGACAGCCCCAGCATTTT. Translated, it gives CASSLDRGQPQHF. This chain connects TRBV11-2 to TRBJ1-5; perhaps TRBD1 as D (6 bases). Trimming removed 0 bases at V and 7 bases at J, with 7 bases between. This CDR3 contains 13 residues. Per the germline V gene, CDR1 is SGHAT and CDR2 is FQNNGV.

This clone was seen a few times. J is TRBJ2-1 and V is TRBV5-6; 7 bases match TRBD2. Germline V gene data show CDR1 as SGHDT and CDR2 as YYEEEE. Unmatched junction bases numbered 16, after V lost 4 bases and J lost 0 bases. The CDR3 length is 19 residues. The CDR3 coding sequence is TGTGCCAGCAGCGACGCATTCGGCCTAGCGGAATACTCCTACAATGAGCAGTTCTTC. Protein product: CASSDAFGLAEYSYNEQFF.

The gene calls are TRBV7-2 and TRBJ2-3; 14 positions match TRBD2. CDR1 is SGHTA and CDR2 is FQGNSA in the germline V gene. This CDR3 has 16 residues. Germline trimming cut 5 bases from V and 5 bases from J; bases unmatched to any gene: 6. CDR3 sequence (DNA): TGTGCCAGCAGCGCGGGACTAGCGGGAGAGGGAGATACGCAGTATTTT. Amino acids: CASSAGLAGEGDTQYF.

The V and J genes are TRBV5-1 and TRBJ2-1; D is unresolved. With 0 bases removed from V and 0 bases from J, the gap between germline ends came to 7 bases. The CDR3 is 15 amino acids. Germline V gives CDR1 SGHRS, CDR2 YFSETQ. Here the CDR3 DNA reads TGCGCCAGCAGCTTGGTAATGAGCTCCTACAATGAGCAGTTCTTC. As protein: CASSLVMSSYNEQFF.

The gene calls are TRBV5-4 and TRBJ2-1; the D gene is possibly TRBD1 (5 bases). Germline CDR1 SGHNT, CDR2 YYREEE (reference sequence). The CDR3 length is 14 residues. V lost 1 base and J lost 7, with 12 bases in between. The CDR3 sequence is CASSLFGQLNEQFF. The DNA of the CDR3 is TGTGCCAGCAGCTTGTTTGGACAATTGAATGAGCAGTTCTTC.

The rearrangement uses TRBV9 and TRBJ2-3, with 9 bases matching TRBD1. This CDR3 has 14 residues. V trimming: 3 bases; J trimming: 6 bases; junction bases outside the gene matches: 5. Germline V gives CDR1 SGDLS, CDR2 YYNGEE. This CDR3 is CASSAGQGPDTQYF. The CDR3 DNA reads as TGTGCCAGCAGCGCCGGACAGGGGCCCGATACGCAGTATTTT.